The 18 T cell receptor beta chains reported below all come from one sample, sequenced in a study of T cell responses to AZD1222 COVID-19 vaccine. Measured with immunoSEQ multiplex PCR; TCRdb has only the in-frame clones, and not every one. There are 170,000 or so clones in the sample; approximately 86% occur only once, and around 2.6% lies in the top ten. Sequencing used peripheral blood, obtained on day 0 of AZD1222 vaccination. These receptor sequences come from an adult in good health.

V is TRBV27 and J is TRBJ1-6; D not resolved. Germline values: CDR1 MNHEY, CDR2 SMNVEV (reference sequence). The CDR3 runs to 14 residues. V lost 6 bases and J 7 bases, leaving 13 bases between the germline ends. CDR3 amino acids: CASRSPSGNSPLHF. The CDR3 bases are TGTGCCAGCAGATCTCCCAGCGGGAATTCACCCCTCCACTTT.

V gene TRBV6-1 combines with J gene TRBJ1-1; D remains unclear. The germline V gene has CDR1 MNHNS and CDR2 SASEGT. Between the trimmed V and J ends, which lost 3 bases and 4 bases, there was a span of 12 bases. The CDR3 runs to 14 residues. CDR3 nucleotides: TGTGCCAGCAGTGAGGGCGGTGGGATCACTGAAGCTTTCTTT. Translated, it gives CASSEGGGITEAFF.

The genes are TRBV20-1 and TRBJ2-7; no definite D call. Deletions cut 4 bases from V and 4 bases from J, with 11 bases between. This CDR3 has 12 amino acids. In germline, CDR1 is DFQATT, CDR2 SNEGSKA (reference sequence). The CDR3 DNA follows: TGCAGTGCTACTGAGGCCCGATACGAGCAGTACTTC. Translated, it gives CSATEARYEQYF.

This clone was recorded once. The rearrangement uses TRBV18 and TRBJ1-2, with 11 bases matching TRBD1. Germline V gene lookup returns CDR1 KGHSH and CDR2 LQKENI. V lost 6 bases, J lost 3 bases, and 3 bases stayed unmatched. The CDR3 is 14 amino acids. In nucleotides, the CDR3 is TGTGCCAGCTCCCGGGACAGGGGGGACTATGGCTACACCTTC. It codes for CASSRDRGDYGYTF. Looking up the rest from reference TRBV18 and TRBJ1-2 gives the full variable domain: NAGVMQNPRHLVRRRGQEARLRCSPMKGHSHVYWYRQLPEEGLKFMVYLQKENIIDESGMPKERFSAEFPKEGPSILRIQQVVRGDSAAYFCASSRDRGDYGYTFGSGTRLTVV.

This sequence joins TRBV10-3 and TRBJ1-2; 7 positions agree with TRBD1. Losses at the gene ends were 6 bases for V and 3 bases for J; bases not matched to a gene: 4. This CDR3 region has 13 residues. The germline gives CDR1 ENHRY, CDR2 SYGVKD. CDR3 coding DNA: TGTGCCATCAGGGGGCAGGGGGACTATGGCTACACCTTC. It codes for CAIRGQGDYGYTF.

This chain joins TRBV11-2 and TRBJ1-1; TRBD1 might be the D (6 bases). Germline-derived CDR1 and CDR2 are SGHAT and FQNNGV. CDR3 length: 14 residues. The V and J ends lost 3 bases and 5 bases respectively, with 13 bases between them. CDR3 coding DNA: TGTGCCAGCAGCTTTACCACAGGGCAAACTGAAGCTTTCTTT. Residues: CASSFTTGQTEAFF.

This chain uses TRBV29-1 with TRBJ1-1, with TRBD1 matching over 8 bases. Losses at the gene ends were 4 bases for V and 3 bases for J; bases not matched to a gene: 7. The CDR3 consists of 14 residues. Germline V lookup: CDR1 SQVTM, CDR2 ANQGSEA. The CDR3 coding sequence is TGCAGCGTTGTTGATACAGGGGGGGACACTGAAGCTTTCTTT. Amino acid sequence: CSVVDTGGDTEAFF.

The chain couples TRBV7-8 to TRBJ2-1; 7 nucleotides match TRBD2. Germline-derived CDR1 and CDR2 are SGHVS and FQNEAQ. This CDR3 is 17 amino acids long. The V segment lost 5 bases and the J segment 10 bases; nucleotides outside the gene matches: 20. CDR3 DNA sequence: TGTGCCAGCAGCCCAACACGCGAGCGGGGCGCTATTGGAGAGCAGTTCTTC. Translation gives CASSPTRERGAIGEQFF.

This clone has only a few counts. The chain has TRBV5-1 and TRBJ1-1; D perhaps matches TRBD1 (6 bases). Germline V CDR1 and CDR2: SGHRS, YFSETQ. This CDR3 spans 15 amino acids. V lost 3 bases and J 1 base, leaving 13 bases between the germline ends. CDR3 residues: CASSWGTDRNTEAFF. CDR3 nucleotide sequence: TGCGCCAGCAGCTGGGGGACGGACAGGAACACTGAAGCTTTCTTT.

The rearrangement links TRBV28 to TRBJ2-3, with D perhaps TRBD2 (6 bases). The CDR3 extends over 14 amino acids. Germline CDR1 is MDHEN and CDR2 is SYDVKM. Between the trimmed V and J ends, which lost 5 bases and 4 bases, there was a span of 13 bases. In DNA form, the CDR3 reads TGTGCCAGCAGTGGCGGGTGGAGGGCAGATACGCAGTATTTT. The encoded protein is CASSGGWRADTQYF.

The CDR3 DNA follows: TGCGCCAGCAGCCAGGCGGAAATTGGGGACAGCGTCTATGGCTACACCTTC. Translation gives CASSQAEIGDSVYGYTF. The rearrangement links TRBV4-1 to TRBJ1-2, with 7 bases lining up with TRBD1. Germline CDR1 is MGHRA and CDR2 is YSYEKL. Germline trimming cut 3 bases from V and 4 bases from J; bases unmatched to any gene: 14. The CDR3 runs 17 residues.

As DNA, the CDR3 is TGCGCCAGCAGCTTGGCGTTAGCGGGAGGGACAGATACGCAGTATTTT. It yields the protein CASSLALAGGTDTQYF. The chain couples TRBV5-1 to TRBJ2-3, with 11 bases identical to TRBD2. The J segment lost 3 bases and the V segment lost 0 bases, leaving 3 bases of the junction unmatched. CDR3 size: 16 residues. Germline lookup yields CDR1 SGHRS and CDR2 YFSETQ.

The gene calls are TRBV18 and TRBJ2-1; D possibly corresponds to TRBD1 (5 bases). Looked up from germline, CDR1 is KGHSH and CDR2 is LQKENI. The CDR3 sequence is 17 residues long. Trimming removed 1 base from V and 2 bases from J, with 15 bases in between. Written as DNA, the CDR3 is TGTGCCAGCTCACCACAGAAGGGGTCTCGTACCTACAATGAGCAGTTCTTC. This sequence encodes CASSPQKGSRTYNEQFF.

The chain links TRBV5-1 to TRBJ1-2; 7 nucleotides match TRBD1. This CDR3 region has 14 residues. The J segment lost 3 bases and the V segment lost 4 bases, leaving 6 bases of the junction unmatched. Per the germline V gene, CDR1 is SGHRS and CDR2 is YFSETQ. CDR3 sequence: CASSDRTGDYGYTF. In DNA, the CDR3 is TGCGCCAGCAGCGACCGGACAGGCGACTATGGCTACACCTTC.

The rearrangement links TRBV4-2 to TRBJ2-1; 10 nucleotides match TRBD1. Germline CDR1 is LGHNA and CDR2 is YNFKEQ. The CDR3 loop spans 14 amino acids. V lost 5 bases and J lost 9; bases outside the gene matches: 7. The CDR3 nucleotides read TGTGCCAGCAGCTGGGGACAGGGGAACGGTGAGCAGTTCTTC. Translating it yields CASSWGQGNGEQFF.

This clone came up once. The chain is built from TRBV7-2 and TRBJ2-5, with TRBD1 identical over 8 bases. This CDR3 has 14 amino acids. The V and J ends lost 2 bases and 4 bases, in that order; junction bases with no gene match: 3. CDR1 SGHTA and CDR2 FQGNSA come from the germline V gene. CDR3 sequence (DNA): TGTGCCAGCAGCTTATCAGGGGGCTCAGAGACCCAGTACTTC. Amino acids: CASSLSGGSETQYF. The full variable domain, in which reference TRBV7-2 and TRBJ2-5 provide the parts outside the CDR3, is GAGVSQSPSNKVTEKGKDVELRCDPISGHTALYWYRQSLGQGLEFLIYFQGNSAPDKSGLPSDRFSAERTGGSVSTLTIQRTQQEDSAVYLCASSLSGGSETQYFGPGTRLLVL.

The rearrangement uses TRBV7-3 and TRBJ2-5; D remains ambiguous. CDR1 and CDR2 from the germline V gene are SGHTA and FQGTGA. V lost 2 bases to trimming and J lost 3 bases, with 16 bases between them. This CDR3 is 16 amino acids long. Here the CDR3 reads CASSLRPANHEETQYF. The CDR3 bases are TGTGCCAGCAGCTTACGCCCCGCTAACCACGAAGAGACCCAGTACTTC.

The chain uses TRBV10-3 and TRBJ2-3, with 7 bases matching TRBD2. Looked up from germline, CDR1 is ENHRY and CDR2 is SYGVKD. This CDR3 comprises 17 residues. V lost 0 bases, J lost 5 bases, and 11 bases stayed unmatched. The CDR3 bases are TGTGCCATCAGTGAGTCTGGTGGGGCGGGAGTAGGAGATACGCAGTATTTT. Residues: CAISESGGAGVGDTQYF.